This TCR beta chain was captured by sequencing in a study of blood T cells in healthy people across ages. Study context: Template-switching capture recovered about one barcoded beta molecule per two T cells. Study observations and caveats: Diversity estimates from one million T cells were considered underestimates. Older individuals had lower TCR beta diversity per million T cells (the decline was roughly linear).

The CDR3 runs 16 residues. In germline, CDR1 is LGHNA, CDR2 YNFKEQ. The V end was cut by 1 base, the J end by 1 base, with 13 bases between. The sample holds a few counts of this clonotype. Its antigen is not identified. Combining a sample-barcoded 5' primer with a J-beta primer mix, a second PCR ran for about 7 to 11 cycles. TCRdb recomputed calls from the 5' RACE reads with MiXCR, one row per CDR3 protein. Seen here are approximately 1,700,000 distinct CDR3 sequences, 39% observed once, and the top ten hold more than 20%. The V and J genes are TRBV4-2 and TRBJ1-2; D is perhaps TRBD1 (6 bases). The sample comprised blood. The sequence was collected from a human donor in good health. The CDR3 loop reads CASSQGGAGSNYGYTF. The CDR3 DNA is TGTGCCAGCAGCCAAGGGGGGGCAGGCAGTAACTATGGCTACACCTTC.